These T cell receptor beta chains were read from a single sample in a study of early T cells in non-severe SARS-CoV-2 infection. Each CDR3 protein is one row after TCRdb ran MiXCR on the 5' RACE reads. The table has about 56,000 distinct CDR3 sequences, roughly a tenth seen once; the top ten hold 5.5% to 7.5%. The sample was whole blood. Source of these receptors: an adult who was a healthcare worker with PCR-confirmed SARS-CoV-2 infection or an uninfected control (not recorded which). Both conserved end residues are trimmed from each CDR3. Not all rows give a size; the values are once, few, many and, for expanded clones, a class.

v_gene,abundance,CDR3aa
TRBV9,few,ASSVATVGGGTDTQY
TRBV6-5,many,ASSYTPYQETQY
TRBV7-8,few,ASSLAALSYEQY
TRBV9,-,ASSPLGRFYEQY
TRBV7-2,many,ASSLISGAYEQY
TRBV3-1,few,ASSLPGAGANVLT
TRBV4-1,many,ASSQEGRDTGELF
TRBV11-3,few,ASSLDGTVGTDTQY
TRBV4-3,few,ASSQDIPHEQY
TRBV20-1,few,SASPSWFSSYNEQF
TRBV20-1,few,SARTGGGEQY
TRBV5-6,-,ASHPVSGRATGELF
TRBV29-1,-,SVGQGIRNTIY
TRBV7-8,-,ASTSGTSGGTEAF
TRBV20-1,few,SALAGGGDTQY
TRBV6-2/TRBV6-3,many,ASSYGRGGRRGTGELF
TRBV29-1,many,SVEKGRGGELF
TRBV11-2,-,ASSLGIPSYEQY
TRBV9,few,ASSVAIFGAEPGGNTIY
TRBV5-1,-,ASSSGQRAIGKAF
TRBV29-1,-,SVDWGNEQF
TRBV12-3/TRBV12-4,-,ASRLAGNIQY
TRBV30,-,AWRPRLAGWRDEQY
TRBV11-2,-,ASSYLMASGSTDTQY
TRBV12-3/TRBV12-4,-,ASSPARSNTGELF
TRBV6-5,few,ASSYSLGDLTEAF
TRBV4-3,few,ASSRTSGPLNEQF
TRBV27,few,ATRQGQGGAGELF
TRBV27,-,ASSLLLGGYNEQF
TRBV27,-,ASSPLGRGSYEQY
TRBV29-1,-,SVRTSGNDPSETQY
TRBV30,many,AWRTGFGEAF
TRBV12-3/TRBV12-4,many,ASSLTGDDGYT
TRBV29-1,few,SVEWGDLTDTQY
TRBV5-4,few,AITHGGKQETQY
TRBV10-3,few,AISGSGSSGTGELF
TRBV4-1,few,ASSPLAGDYEQY
TRBV6-2/TRBV6-3,many,ASQMGAGALYEQY
TRBV20-1,few,SAAGQGLETQY
TRBV6-2/TRBV6-3,many,ASSSPQRSEKLF
TRBV7-8,few,ASSLDDTSDTQY
TRBV29-1,many,SATETGELF
TRBV27,many,ASSFSPTSGSQETQY
TRBV29-1,few,SAWANVLT
TRBV4-3,-,ASSLNYPFYNEQF
TRBV5-5,few,ASSPWGAETQY
TRBV5-8,-,ASSLKAGGRETQY
TRBV10-3,many,AISGGGDRDQPQH
TRBV30,-,AWRRPYNSPLH
TRBV14,many,ASSQVTSYNEQF
TRBV6-5,many,ASSYSAGTGAYEQY
TRBV20-1,-,SAPLQYEQY
TRBV4-3,many,ASSQDSGSSYNEQF
TRBV27,many,ASSLSGAYNEQF
TRBV6-5,few,ASRRTGGGTEAF
TRBV9,-,ASSVVTSGFDEQF
TRBV10-3,few,AISPGLGSYNEQF